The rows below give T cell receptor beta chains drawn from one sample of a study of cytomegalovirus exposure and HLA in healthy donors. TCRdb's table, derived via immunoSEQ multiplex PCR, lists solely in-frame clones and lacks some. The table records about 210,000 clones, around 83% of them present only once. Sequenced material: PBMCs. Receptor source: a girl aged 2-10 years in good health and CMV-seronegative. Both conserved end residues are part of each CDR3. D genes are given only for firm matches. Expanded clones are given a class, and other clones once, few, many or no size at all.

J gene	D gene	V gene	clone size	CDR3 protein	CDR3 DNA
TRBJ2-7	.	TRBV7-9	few	CASSSAGGQGHEQYF	TGTGCCAGCAGCTCGGCGGGGGGACAGGGCCACGAGCAGTACTTC
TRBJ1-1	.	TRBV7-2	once	CASSTQGNTEAFF	TGTGCCAGCAGCACTCAGGGGAACACTGAAGCTTTCTTT
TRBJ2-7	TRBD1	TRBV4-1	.	CASSQSGTATYEQYF	TGCGCCAGCAGCCAATCCGGGACAGCCACCTACGAGCAGTACTTC
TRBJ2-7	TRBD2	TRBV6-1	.	CASSLTSGRTDEQYF	TGTGCCAGCAGTTTAACTAGCGGGAGGACGGACGAGCAGTACTTC
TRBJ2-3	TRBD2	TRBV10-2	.	CASSPGLAGDTQYF	TGCGCCAGCAGCCCGGGACTAGCGGGAGATACGCAGTATTTT
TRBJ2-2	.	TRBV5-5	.	CASTAANTGELFF	TGTGCCAGCACTGCAGCGAACACCGGGGAGCTGTTTTTT
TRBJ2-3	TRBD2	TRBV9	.	CASSGTSGRLADTQYF	TGTGCCAGCAGCGGCACTAGCGGGAGATTGGCAGATACGCAGTATTTT
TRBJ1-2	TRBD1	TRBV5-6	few	CASSLDRGTVYGYTF	TGTGCCAGCAGCCTGGACAGGGGGACAGTCTATGGCTACACCTTC
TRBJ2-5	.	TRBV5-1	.	CASSLGHRETQYF	TGCGCCAGCAGCCTCGGACACCGGGAGACCCAGTACTTC
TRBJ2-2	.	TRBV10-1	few	CASSELGPGTGELFF	TGCGCCAGCAGTGAATTGGGGCCGGGTACCGGGGAGCTGTTTTTT
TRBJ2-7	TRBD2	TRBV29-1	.	CSVGGRADSEQYF	TGCAGCGTTGGAGGGAGGGCCGACAGCGAGCAGTACTTC
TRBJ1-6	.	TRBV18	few	CASSRQGNNSPLHF	TGTGCCAGCTCTCGTCAGGGGAATAATTCACCCCTCCACTTT
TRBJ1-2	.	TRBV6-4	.	CASSDSGGGYGYTF	TGTGCCAGCAGTGACTCCGGGGGTGGCTATGGCTACACCTTC
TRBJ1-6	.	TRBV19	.	CASSRDINSPLHF	TGTGCCAGTTCTCGGGACATTAATTCACCCCTCCACTTT
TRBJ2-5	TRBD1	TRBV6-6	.	CASGHRGETQYF	TGTGCCAGCGGTCACAGGGGGGAGACCCAGTACTTC
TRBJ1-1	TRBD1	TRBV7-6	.	CASRRQGESEAFF	TGTGCCAGCAGACGCCAGGGGGAATCCGAAGCTTTCTTT
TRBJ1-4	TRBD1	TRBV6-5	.	CASRTGRGEKLFF	TGTGCCAGCAGGACAGGGCGAGGGGAAAAACTGTTTTTT
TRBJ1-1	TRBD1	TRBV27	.	CASSPQGRGTEAFF	TGTGCCAGCAGTCCACAGGGGCGAGGTACTGAAGCTTTCTTT
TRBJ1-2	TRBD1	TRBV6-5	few	CASSDRVGGYTF	TGTGCCAGCAGTGACAGGGTCGGTGGCTACACCTTC
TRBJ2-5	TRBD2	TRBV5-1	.	CASSRPGGVETQYF	TGCGCCAGCAGCAGACCGGGGGGAGTGGAGACCCAGTACTTC
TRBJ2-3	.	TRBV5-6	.	CASSLVPGVDTQYF	TGTGCCAGCAGCTTGGTGCCGGGTGTCGATACGCAGTATTTT
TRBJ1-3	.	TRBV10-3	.	CAISDIGRGGNTIYF	TGTGCCATCAGTGATATCGGCAGGGGTGGAAACACCATATATTTT
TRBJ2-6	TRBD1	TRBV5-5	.	CASSLDRGRLSGANVLTF	TGTGCCAGCAGCTTGGATAGGGGGCGACTCTCTGGGGCCAACGTCCTGACTTTC
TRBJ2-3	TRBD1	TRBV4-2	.	CASSQARDSARRQYF	TGTGCCAGCAGCCAGGCTAGGGACAGTGCAAGAAGGCAGTATTTT
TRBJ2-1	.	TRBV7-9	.	CASSFRTYNEQFF	TGTGCCAGCAGCTTTAGAACCTACAATGAGCAGTTCTTC
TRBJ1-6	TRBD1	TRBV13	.	CASSLPGTDNSPLHF	TGTGCCAGCAGCTTGCCCGGGACAGATAATTCACCCCTCCACTTT
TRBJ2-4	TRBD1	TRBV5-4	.	CASSLGTGNIQYF	TGTGCCAGCAGCTTGGGGACAGGGAACATTCAGTACTTC
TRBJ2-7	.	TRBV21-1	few	CASSLRWRGTYEQYF	TGTGCCAGCAGCCTCAGATGGCGGGGAACCTACGAGCAGTACTTC
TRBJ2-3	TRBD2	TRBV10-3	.	CAISESIGTSVSSTDTQYF	TGTGCCATCAGTGAGTCTATAGGGACTAGCGTTTCTAGCACAGATACGCAGTATTTT
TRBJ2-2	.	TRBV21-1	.	CASSKKKYGGTGELFF	TGTGCCAGCAGCAAGAAAAAGTATGGGGGGACCGGGGAGCTGTTTTTT
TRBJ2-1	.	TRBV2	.	CASSAEGSRFF	TGTGCCAGCAGTGCGGAGGGCTCCAGGTTCTTC
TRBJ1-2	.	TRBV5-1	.	CASSLAGGLGNYGYTF	TGCGCCAGCAGCTTGGCGGGGGGGCTCGGGAACTATGGCTACACCTTC
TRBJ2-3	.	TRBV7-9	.	CASSLGRGPSTDTQYF	TGTGCCAGCAGCTTAGGGCGGGGCCCTAGCACAGATACGCAGTATTTT
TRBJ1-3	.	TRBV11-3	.	CASSLIGGNTIYF	TGTGCCAGCAGCTTGATCGGGGGAAACACCATATATTTT
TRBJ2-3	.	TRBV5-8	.	CASSYWGLDTQYF	TGTGCCAGCAGCTATTGGGGGCTAGATACGCAGTATTTT
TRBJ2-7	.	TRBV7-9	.	CASQHARERYEQYF	TGTGCCAGCCAGCACGCCAGGGAAAGGTACGAGCAGTACTTC
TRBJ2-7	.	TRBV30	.	CAWRIWGDDEQYF	TGTGCCTGGAGAATTTGGGGGGACGACGAGCAGTACTTC
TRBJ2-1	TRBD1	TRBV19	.	CASSIRTGGHNEQFF	TGTGCCAGTAGTATTCGGACAGGGGGCCACAATGAGCAGTTCTTC
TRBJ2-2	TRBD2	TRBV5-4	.	CASSLGSGGENTGELFF	TGTGCCAGCAGCTTGGGCTCCGGGGGGGAGAACACCGGGGAGCTGTTTTTT
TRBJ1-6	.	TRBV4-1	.	CASSQGSSYNSPLHF	TGCGCCAGCAGCCAGGGGAGCTCCTATAATTCACCCCTCCACTTT
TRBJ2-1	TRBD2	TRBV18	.	CASSPPGLAGGQRYNEQFF	TGTGCCAGCTCACCACCGGGACTAGCGGGGGGCCAGAGGTACAATGAGCAGTTCTTC
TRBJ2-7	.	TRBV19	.	CASSIGGSYEQYF	TGTGCCAGTAGTATAGGGGGCTCCTACGAGCAGTACTTC
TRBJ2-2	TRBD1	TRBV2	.	CASSYAGTGGPAGELFF	TGTGCCAGCAGCTACGCAGGGACAGGGGGCCCGGCAGGGGAGCTGTTTTTT
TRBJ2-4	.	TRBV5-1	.	CASSLGENKNIQYF	TGCGCCAGCAGCTTGGGGGAGAACAAAAACATTCAGTACTTC
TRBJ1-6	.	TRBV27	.	CASSLLMGGDVNSPLHF	TGTGCCAGCAGTTTACTGATGGGGGGGGATGTTAATTCACCCCTCCACTTT
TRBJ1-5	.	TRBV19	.	CASSKQGNFIGNQPQHF	TGTGCCAGTAGTAAGCAGGGAAATTTTATAGGGAATCAGCCCCAGCATTTT
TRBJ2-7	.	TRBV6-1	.	CVVRGPTYEQYF	TGTGTAGTGCGGGGACCTACCTACGAGCAGTACTTC
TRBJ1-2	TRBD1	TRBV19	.	CASSRGQDGYGYTF	TGTGCCAGTAGTCGCGGACAGGACGGCTATGGCTACACCTTC
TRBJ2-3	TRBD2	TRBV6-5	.	CASSSRGTDTQYF	TGTGCCAGCAGTTCGCGGGGGACAGATACGCAGTATTTT
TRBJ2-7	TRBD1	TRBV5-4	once	CASNDRVANEQYF	TGTGCCAGCAACGACAGGGTTGCCAACGAGCAGTACTTC
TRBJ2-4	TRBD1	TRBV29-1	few	CSVDATGDIQYF	TGCAGCGTTGACGCAACAGGGGACATTCAGTACTTC
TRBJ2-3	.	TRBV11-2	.	CASSLAVTDTQYF	TGTGCCAGCAGCTTAGCTGTCACAGATACGCAGTATTTT
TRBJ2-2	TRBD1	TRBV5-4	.	CASSLGTVNTGELFF	TGTGCCAGCAGCCTCGGGACAGTCAACACCGGGGAGCTGTTTTTT
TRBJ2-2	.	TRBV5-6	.	CASSFMQGRGFGELFF	TGTGCCAGCAGCTTTATGCAGGGTCGTGGTTTCGGGGAGCTGTTTTTT
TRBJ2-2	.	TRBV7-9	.	CASSLAAGTGELFF	TGTGCCAGCAGCTTAGCCGCGGGGACCGGGGAGCTGTTTTTT
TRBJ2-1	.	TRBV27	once	CASSPWDFYSYNEQFF	TGTGCCAGCAGTCCGTGGGACTTTTATTCCTACAATGAGCAGTTCTTC